These T cell receptor beta chains were read from a single sample in a study of blood T cell repertoires in COVID-19. Clones were sequenced by immunoSEQ multiplex PCR, and TCRdb holds only the in-frame ones, with some missing. The data show 150,000 or so clones, 88% seen once. Sequenced: peripheral blood. Receptors were obtained from a human donor in a cohort sampled during active COVID-19. CDR3s include the opening cysteine and the closing phenylalanine or tryptophan. A D gene is named only where the DNA matches it firmly. Clone size is given for some rows only: seen once, a few or many times, or a class if the clone is expanded.

>TRBV7-2|NA|NA|TRBJ2-7
TGTGCCAGCAGCCGGGCTAGGGGCTACGAGCAGTACTTC
CASSRARGYEQYF
>TRBV19|NA|TRBD1|TRBJ1-6
TGTGCCAGTACTCAATCGACCGGGACAGCCGTAGATTCACCCCTCCACTTT
CASTQSTGTAVDSPLHF
>TRBV5-1|few|NA|TRBJ1-1
TGCGCCAGCAGCTTGGTAGGGGGTTTGAACACTGAAGCTTTCTTT
CASSLVGGLNTEAFF
>TRBV11-2|NA|NA|TRBJ2-1
TGTGCCAGCAGCTTAGGAGGTGGTTGGAGCTTGGGACTTAACAATGAGCAGTTCTTC
CASSLGGGWSLGLNNEQFF
>TRBV3-1/TRBV3-2|NA|NA|TRBJ2-7
TGTGCCAGCAGCCATTTGGGCCAGACCACCTCCTACGAGCAGTACTTC
CASSHLGQTTSYEQYF
>TRBV4-3|once|TRBD1|TRBJ2-4
TGCGCCAGCAGCCAAGACGGGACAGGAGGGGCCAAAAACATTCAGTACTTC
CASSQDGTGGAKNIQYF
>TRBV19|once|TRBD2|TRBJ2-3
TGTGCCAGTAGTATGGCTAGCGGGGTCACAGATACGCAGTATTTT
CASSMASGVTDTQYF
>TRBV11-3|NA|NA|TRBJ2-1
TGTGCCAGCAGCTTAAGTGTCACAGGCAACAATGAGCAGTTCTTC
CASSLSVTGNNEQFF
>TRBV4-1|NA|NA|TRBJ2-7
TGCGCCAGCAGCCATGGACAGAACTCCTACGAGCAGTACTTC
CASSHGQNSYEQYF
>TRBV6-5|NA|TRBD2|TRBJ2-1
TGTGCCAGCAGTCCCGGGACTAGGATGTACAATGAGCAGTTCTTC
CASSPGTRMYNEQFF
>TRBV7-9|medium-sized|NA|TRBJ2-5
TGTGCCAGCAGCTTATTCGGGGTCCAAGAGACCCAGTACTTC
CASSLFGVQETQYF
>TRBV5-1|NA|NA|TRBJ2-7
TGCGCCAGCAGCTTACGTCCGGGGAGTGAGCAGTACTTC
CASSLRPGSEQYF
>TRBV7-6|NA|NA|TRBJ1-1
TGTGCCAGCAGCTTAAGGGGGAAGAACACTGAAGCTTTCTTT
CASSLRGKNTEAFF
>TRBV19|NA|NA|TRBJ1-1
TGTGCCAGTACCCCACCGGGACTGAGATCGAACACTGAAGCTTTCTTT
CASTPPGLRSNTEAFF
>TRBV7-3|NA|TRBD2|TRBJ2-2
TGTGCCAGCAGCTTAAGGGGACTAGCGTTGAACACCGGGGAGCTGTTTTTT
CASSLRGLALNTGELFF
>TRBV21-1|NA|NA|TRBJ2-5
TGTGCCAGCAGCAAAGGGGGAGCGGGAGGACAAGAGACCCAGTACTTC
CASSKGGAGGQETQYF
>TRBV5-5|NA|TRBD1|TRBJ2-2
TGTGCCAGCAGCCTAGGGACAGCGAACACCGGGGAGCTGTTTTTT
CASSLGTANTGELFF
>TRBV6-4|NA|TRBD1|TRBJ1-2
TGTGCCAGCAGTCAATCCTCAGGGGGGCACTATGGCTACACCTTC
CASSQSSGGHYGYTF
>TRBV19|once|NA|TRBJ2-1
TGTGCCAGTAGTGGACTCGGGAGCTCCTACAATGAGCAGTTCTTC
CASSGLGSSYNEQFF
>TRBV28|NA|NA|TRBJ1-3
TGTGCCAGCACCCCGTGGAGGGGCTCTGGAAACACCATATATTTT
CASTPWRGSGNTIYF
>TRBV19|NA|NA|TRBJ1-2
TGTGCCAGTAGTATGCAGTTCTCCTATGGCTACACCTTC
CASSMQFSYGYTF
>TRBV11-2|NA|NA|TRBJ1-4
TGTGCCAGCAGCTTGGAACGTCGGCGGATTAATGAAAAACTGTTTTTT
CASSLERRRINEKLFF
>TRBV4-1|NA|NA|TRBJ1-6
TGCGCCAGCAGGCAGGGGCAGGGAAATTCACCCCTCCACTTT
CASRQGQGNSPLHF